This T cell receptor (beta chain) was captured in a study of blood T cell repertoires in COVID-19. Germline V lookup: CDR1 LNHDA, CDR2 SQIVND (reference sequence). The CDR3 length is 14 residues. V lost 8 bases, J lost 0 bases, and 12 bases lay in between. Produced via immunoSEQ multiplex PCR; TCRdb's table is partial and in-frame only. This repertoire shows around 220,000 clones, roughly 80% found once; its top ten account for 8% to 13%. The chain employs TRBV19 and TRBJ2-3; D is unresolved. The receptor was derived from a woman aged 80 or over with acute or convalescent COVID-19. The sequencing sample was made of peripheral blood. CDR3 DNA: TGTGCCAGTGGCGTTGGAGCTAGCACAGATACGCAGTATTTT. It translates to CASGVGASTDTQYF. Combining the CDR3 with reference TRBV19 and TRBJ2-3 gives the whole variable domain DGGITQSPKYLFRKEGQNVTLSCEQNLNHDAMYWYRQDPGQGLRLIYYSQIVNDFQKGDIAEGYSVSREKKESFPLTVTSAQKNPTAFYLCASGVGASTDTQYFGPGTRLTVL.